The source of this T cell receptor beta chain is a study of PD-L1 blockade in urothelial cancer (dated by TCRdb to about 2017). Looking at the study overall: Therapy was started around 2014 for all patients, and atezolizumab 1,200 mg was administered intravenously every 3 weeks. About nine tenths of the roughly 30 patients were males with bladder-origin urothelial cancer, and about 65% of the roughly 29 reported a prior smoking history. Patients had an ECOG performance status of 0 or 1 and had received between 0 and 3 prior chemotherapy regimens. Blood samples were analyzed at 3 weeks after treatment start (second dose) and at 6 weeks after treatment start. Blood samples gave median yields of approximately 130,000 T cells and 80,000 or so unique TCRs, along with a median clonality of roughly 0.08. The study was an exploratory multi-omic analysis of somatic, immune and clinical correlates of response to PD-L1 blockade with atezolizumab in urothelial cancer. TCR sequencing covered pretreatment tumor samples and matched, serially collected peripheral blood taken before and after atezolizumab treatment. Durable clinical benefit was defined as progression-free survival longer than 6 months, and TCR features were also tested against progression-free and overall survival. Whole exome sequencing and RNA sequencing of pretreatment tumors were performed alongside TCR sequencing in the same patients. Durable clinical benefit was achieved by nine patients but not by the remaining 20. Pretreatment blood TCR-seq was available for 27 to 30 patients, at least one posttreatment blood collection was obtained for about 24 patients, and tumor TCR-seq was available for about 24 patients.

To estimate absolute template abundance from read counts, synthetic TCR analog templates were spiked into each PCR. Using the immunoSEQ assay, TCRbeta CDR3 regions were amplified from genomic DNA with bias-controlled V and J gene primers. Sequencing of rearranged TCRbeta segments was done at approximately 20X coverage. Turning to the authors' computational methods: Sequencing errors were corrected by clustering, and CDR3s were annotated against IMGT so that V, D and J genes could be assigned. Downstream analyses used only productive TCRbeta rearrangements, leaving out any out-of-frame or stop-codon sequences. Clonality was computed as one minus Shannon entropy normalized by the log of the number of unique productive sequences. Clones differing between time points or between blood and tumor were identified using Fisher's exact test with Benjamini-Hochberg correction, with an adjusted p below 0.01 applied as the threshold. TCRdb mirrors the immuneACCESS table, restricted to in-frame sequences. Some clones are absent from its copies; in checked studies, under half trace to an unresolved V gene, and the reason for the others is unknown. V and J calls and clone size are given by that table; D and trimming were obtained from the DNA. The sample profile shows approximately 40,000 clones; 86% of them were found once. The ten largest clones capture 24% of the sample.

A remark on this clone: Its antigen is not yet known. No base qualities exist here, and no much larger clone lies one base off it.

According to the study, the label for this sample's time point signals: peripheral blood 6 weeks after treatment start. The cohort comprised 25 to 30 patients with locally advanced or metastatic urothelial carcinoma treated at Memorial Sloan Kettering on a trial protocol. Peripheral blood mononuclear cells were collected pretreatment and during treatment, with between 1 and 8 total time points per patient. The Qiagen DNeasy Blood extraction kit was used to purify genomic DNA from total PBMCs and tumor samples. PBMCs were collected pretreatment and during treatment, and were isolated and stored as previously described. The investigation overall reported the following: Improved progression-free and overall survival was found to be associated with pretreatment peripheral blood TCR clonality below the median. Small sample size (n of about 30) and many exploratory analyses mean the results are intended to be hypothesis-generating. Patients with durable benefit showed greater expansion of tumor-associated TCR clones in peripheral blood 3 weeks after starting treatment (n ≈ 21, p = 0.022).

The source material was PBMCs, sampled around atezolizumab (anti-PD-L1) treatment. This clonotype was obtained from a man aged 60 to 75 with urothelial cancer.

The CDR3 sequence is CASSSARDTLAKNIQYF. The nucleotides read TGTGCCAGCAGCTCAGCCCGGGACACCTTAGCCAAAAACATTCAGTACTTC. This chain is built from TRBV9 and TRBJ2-4; the D gene is possibly TRBD1, with 6 bases matching. Measured from the cysteine to the phenylalanine, the CDR3 is 17 residues long. Only the CDR3 portion is preserved as DNA: 51 bases, with reading frame beginning at the first base. Deletion took 4 bases off V and 0 bases off J, with a span of 17 bases between the germline ends. The germline V gene specifies SGDLS as CDR1 and YYNGEE as CDR2.